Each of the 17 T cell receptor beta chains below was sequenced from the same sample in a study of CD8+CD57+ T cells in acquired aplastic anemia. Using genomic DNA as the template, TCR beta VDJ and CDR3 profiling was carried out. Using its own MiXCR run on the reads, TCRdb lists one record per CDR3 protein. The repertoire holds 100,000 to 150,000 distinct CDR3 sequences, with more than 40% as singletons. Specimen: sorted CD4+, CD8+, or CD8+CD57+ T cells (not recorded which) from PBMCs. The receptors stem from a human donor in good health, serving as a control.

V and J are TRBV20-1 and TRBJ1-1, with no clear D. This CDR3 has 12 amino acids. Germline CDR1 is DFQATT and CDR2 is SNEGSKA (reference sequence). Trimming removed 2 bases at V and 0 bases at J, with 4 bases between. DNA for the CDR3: TGCAGTGCTAGACGGGTGAACACTGAAGCTTTCTTT. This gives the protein CSARRVNTEAFF.

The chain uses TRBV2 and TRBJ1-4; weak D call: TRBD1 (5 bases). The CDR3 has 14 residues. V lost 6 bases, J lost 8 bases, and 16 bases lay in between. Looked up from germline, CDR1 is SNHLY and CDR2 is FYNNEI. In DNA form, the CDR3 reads TGTGCCAGCAGATTAGGGGAGCCCGCCGAAAAACTGTTTTTT. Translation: CASRLGEPAEKLFF.

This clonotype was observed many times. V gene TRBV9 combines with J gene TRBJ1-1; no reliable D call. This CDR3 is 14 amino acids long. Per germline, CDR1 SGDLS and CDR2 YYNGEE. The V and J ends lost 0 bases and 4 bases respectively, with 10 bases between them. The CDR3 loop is CASSVAGLGTEAFF. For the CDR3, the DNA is TGTGCCAGCAGCGTAGCGGGGTTGGGCACTGAAGCTTTCTTT. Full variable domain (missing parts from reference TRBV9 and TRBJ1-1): DSGVTQTPKHLITATGQRVTLRCSPRSGDLSVYWYQQSLDQGLQFLIQYYNGEERAKGNILERFSAQQFPDLHSELNLSSLELGDSALYFCASSVAGLGTEAFFGQGTRLTVV.

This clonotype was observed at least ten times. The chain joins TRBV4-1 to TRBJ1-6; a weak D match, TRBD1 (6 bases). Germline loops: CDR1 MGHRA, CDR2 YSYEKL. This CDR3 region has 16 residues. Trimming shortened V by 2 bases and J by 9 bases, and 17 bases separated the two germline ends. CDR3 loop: CASSQLQGTSGSPLHF. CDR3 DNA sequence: TGCGCCAGCAGCCAACTACAGGGTACTTCGGGTTCACCCCTCCACTTT.

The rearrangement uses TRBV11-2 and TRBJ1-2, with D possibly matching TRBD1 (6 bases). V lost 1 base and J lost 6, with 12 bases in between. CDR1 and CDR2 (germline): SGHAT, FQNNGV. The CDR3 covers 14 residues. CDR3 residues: CASSLASRGNGYTF. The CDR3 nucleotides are TGTGCCAGCAGCTTAGCGAGCAGGGGAAATGGCTACACCTTC.

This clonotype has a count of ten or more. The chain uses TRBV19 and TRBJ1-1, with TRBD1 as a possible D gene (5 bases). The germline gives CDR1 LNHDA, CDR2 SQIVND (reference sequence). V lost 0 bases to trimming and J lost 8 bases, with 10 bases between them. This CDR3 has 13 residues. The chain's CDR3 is CASSIDLGGEAFF. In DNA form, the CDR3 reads TGTGCCAGTAGTATAGATTTGGGGGGAGAAGCTTTCTTT.

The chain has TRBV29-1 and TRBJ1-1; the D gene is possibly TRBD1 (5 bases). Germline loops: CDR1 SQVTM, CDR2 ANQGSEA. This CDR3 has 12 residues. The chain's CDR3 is CSAPRGGTEAFF. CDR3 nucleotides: TGCAGTGCCCCCCGGGGCGGCACTGAAGCTTTCTTT.

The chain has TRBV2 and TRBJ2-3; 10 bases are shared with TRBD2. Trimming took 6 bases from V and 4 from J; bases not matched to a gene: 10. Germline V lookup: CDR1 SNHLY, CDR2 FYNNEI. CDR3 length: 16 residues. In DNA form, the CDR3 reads TGTGCCAGCAGATCAGCGGGGGGGCGTAGCGCAGATACGCAGTATTTT. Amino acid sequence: CASRSAGGRSADTQYF. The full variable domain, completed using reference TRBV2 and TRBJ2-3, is EPEVTQTPSHQVTQMGQEVILRCVPISNHLYFYWYRQILGQKVEFLVSFYNNEISEKSEIFDDQFSVERPDGSNFTLKIRSTKLEDSAMYFCASRSAGGRSADTQYFGPGTRLTVL.

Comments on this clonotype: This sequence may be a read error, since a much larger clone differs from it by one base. DNA of the CDR3: TGTGCCAACAGTCCCCAGCGAGGCTCCAATGAGCAGTTCTTC. Amino acid sequence: CANSPQRGSNEQFF. The chain joins TRBV10-3 to TRBJ2-1, with D uncertain. This CDR3 spans 14 amino acids. Germline V gene sequence: CDR1 ENHRY, CDR2 SYGVKD.

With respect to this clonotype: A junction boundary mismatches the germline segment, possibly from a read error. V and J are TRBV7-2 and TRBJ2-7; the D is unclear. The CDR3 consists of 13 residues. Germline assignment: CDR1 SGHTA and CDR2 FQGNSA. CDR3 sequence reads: CASSWHVTYEQYF. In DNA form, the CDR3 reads TGCGCCAGCAGCTGGCATGTCACCTACGAGCAGTACTTC. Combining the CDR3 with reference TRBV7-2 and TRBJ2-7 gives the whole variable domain GAGVSQSPSNKVTEKGKDVELRCDPISGHTALYWYRQSLGQGLEFLIYFQGNSAPDKSGLPSDRFSAERTGGSVSTLTIQRTQQEDSAVYLCASSWHVTYEQYFGPGTRLTVT.

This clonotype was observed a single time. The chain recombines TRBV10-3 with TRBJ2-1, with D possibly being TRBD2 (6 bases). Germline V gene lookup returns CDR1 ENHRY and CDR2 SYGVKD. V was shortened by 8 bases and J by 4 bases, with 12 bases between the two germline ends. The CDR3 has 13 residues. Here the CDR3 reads CAIQEGGYNEQFF. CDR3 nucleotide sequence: TGTGCCATCCAGGAGGGAGGATACAATGAGCAGTTCTTC.

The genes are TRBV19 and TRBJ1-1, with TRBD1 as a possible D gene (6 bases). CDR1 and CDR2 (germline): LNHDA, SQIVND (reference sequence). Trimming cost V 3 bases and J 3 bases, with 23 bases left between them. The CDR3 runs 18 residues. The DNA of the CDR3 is TGTGCCAGTAGTATCGGGGTCCCGACTGGGGGGCCGGACACTGAAGCTTTCTTT. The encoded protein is CASSIGVPTGGPDTEAFF.

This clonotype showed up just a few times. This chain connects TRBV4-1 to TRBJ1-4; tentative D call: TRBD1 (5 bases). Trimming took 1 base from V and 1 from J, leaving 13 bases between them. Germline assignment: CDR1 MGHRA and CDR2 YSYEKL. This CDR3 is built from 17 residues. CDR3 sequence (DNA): TGCGCCAGCAGCCAAGGACGGGGGTTCGGAACTAATGAAAAACTGTTTTTT. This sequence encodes CASSQGRGFGTNEKLFF.

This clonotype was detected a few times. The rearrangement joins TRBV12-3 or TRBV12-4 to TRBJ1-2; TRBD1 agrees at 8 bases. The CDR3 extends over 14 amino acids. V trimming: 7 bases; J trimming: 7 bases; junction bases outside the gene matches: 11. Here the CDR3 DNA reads TGTGCCAGCACTACCGGACAGGGCGGTTCTGGCTACACCTTC. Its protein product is CASTTGQGGSGYTF.

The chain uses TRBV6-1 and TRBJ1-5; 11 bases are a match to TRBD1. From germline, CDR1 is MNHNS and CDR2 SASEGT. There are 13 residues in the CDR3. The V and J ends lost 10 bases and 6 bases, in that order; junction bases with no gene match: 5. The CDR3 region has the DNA TGTGCCACTACCGGGACAGGGGGTCAGCCCCAGCATTTT. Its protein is CATTGTGGQPQHF.

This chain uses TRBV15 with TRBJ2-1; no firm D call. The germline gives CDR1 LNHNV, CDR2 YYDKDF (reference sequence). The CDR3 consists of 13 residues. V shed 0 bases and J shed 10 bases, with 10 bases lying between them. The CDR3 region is CATSRDNLEEQFF. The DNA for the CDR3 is TGTGCCACCAGCAGAGATAATTTGGAGGAGCAGTTCTTC.

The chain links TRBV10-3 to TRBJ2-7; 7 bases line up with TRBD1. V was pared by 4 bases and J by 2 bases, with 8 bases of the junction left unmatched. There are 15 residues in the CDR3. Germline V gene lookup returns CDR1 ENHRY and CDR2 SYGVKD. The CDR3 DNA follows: TGTGCCATCAGTGTTACGGGGACAGCTACCTACGAGCAGTACTTC. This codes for CAISVTGTATYEQYF.